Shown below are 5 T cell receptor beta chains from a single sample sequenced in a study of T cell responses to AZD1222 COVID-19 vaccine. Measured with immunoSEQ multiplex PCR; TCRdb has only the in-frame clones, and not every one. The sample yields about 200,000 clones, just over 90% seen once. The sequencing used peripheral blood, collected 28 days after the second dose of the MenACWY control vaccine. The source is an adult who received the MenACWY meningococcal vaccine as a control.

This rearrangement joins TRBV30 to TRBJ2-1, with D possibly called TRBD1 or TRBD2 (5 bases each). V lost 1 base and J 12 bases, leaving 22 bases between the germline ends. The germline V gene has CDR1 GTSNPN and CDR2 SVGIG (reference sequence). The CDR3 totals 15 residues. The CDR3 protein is CAWSAGRGGGQGQFF. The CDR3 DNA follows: TGTGCCTGGAGTGCCGGCCGGGGTGGGGGTCAAGGGCAGTTCTTC.

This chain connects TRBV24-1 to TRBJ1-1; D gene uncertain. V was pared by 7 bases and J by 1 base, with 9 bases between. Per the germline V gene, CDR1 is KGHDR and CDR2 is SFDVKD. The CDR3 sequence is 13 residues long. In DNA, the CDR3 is TGTGCCACCAGCCCCGGCGAGAACACTGAAGCTTTCTTT. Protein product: CATSPGENTEAFF.

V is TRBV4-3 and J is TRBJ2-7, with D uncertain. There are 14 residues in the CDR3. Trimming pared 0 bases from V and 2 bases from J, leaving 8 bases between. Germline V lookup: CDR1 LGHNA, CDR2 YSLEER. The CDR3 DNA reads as TGCGCCAGCAGCCAAGATAGGAAACCCTACGAGCAGTACTTC. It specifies CASSQDRKPYEQYF.

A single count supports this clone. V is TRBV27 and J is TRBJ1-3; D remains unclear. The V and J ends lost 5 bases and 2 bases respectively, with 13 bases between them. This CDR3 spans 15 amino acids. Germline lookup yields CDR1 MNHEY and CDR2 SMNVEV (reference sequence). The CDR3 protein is CASSSRNLPGNTIYF. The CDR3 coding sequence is TGTGCCAGCAGTAGCAGGAACCTCCCTGGAAACACCATATATTTT.

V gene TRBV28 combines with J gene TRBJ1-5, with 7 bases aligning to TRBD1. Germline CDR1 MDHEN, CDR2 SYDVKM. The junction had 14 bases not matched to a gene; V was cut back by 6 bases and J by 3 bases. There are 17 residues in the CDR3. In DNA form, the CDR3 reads TGTGCCAGCAGGCCTCGTCAGACAGGGTCCCTCAATCAGCCCCAGCATTTT. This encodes CASRPRQTGSLNQPQHF. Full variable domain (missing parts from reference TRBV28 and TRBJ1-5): DVKVTQSSRYLVKRTGEKVFLECVQDMDHENMFWYRQDPGLGLRLIYFSYDVKMKEKGDIPEGYSVSREKKERFSLILESASTNQTSMYLCASRPRQTGSLNQPQHFGDGTRLSIL.